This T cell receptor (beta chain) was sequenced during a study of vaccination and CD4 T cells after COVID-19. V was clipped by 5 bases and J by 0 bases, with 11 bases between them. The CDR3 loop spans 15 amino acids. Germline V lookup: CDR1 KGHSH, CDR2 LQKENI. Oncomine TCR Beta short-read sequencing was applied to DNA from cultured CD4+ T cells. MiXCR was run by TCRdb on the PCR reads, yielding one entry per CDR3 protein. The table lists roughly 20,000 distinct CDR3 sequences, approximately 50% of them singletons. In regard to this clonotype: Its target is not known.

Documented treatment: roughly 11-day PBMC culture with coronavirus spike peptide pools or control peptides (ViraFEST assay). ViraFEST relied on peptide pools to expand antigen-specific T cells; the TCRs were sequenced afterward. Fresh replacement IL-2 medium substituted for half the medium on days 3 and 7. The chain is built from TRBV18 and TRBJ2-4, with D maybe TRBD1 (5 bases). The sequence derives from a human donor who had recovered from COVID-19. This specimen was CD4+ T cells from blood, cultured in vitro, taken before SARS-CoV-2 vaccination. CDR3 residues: CASSDRQIAKNIQYF. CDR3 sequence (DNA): TGTGCCAGCTCAGACAGACAAATAGCCAAAAACATTCAGTACTTC.